The 17 T cell receptor beta chains below all came from one sample that was sequenced in a study of blood T cell repertoires in COVID-19. Assay: immunoSEQ multiplex PCR; the TCRdb copy retains only in-frame clones and omits some. The profile shows 190,000 or so clones, about 81% of them singletons. Sequencing was done on a sample of PBMCs or T cells enriched from blood (not recorded which). The source is a man between 35 and 55 years old who had recovered from COVID-19.

This clone is medium-sized by share. The same CDR3 arises from other DNA sequences in this sample as well. The V gene is TRBV9, the J gene TRBJ2-2; the match to TRBD2 covers 10 bases. The length of the CDR3 is 15 residues. V lost 3 bases, J lost 2 bases, and 1 base stayed unmatched. Germline CDR1 is SGDLS and CDR2 is YYNGEE. This CDR3 reads CASSASGSNTGELFF. CDR3 coding DNA: TGTGCCAGCAGCGCTAGCGGGAGTAACACCGGGGAGCTGTTTTTT. Supplemented by reference TRBV9 and TRBJ2-2, the full variable domain reads DSGVTQTPKHLITATGQRVTLRCSPRSGDLSVYWYQQSLDQGLQFLIQYYNGEERAKGNILERFSAQQFPDLHSELNLSSLELGDSALYFCASSASGSNTGELFFGEGSRLTVL.

This clone was detected only a few times. The chain is built from TRBV10-1 and TRBJ2-7; 10 nucleotides agree with TRBD1. V shed 3 bases, J shed 2 bases, and the junction held 4 bases outside the gene matches. The germline V gene encodes CDR1 WNHNN and CDR2 SYGVQD (reference sequence). The CDR3 totals 15 residues. CDR3 loop: CASSDTGTGAYEQYF. CDR3 bases: TGCGCCAGCAGTGATACCGGGACAGGGGCCTACGAGCAGTACTTC.

The V gene is TRBV11-3, the J gene TRBJ1-2; 8 bases map to TRBD1. The J segment lost 6 bases and the V segment lost 6 bases, leaving 6 bases of the junction unmatched. Germline CDR1 reads SGHNT; CDR2 reads YENEEA. This CDR3 region has 13 residues. This chain's CDR3 is CASRIGQGDGYTF. The CDR3 bases are TGTGCCAGCAGGATAGGACAGGGAGATGGCTACACCTTC.

V usage is TRBV11-3 and J usage is TRBJ2-3; D may be TRBD2 (6 bases). The CDR3 loop spans 14 amino acids. V dropped 5 bases and J dropped 6 bases, with 15 bases sitting between them. Germline values: CDR1 SGHNT, CDR2 YENEEA. The CDR3 coding sequence is TGTGCCAGCAGCCCCGGGGGTACGGGGGATACGCAGTATTTT. Translating it yields CASSPGGTGDTQYF.

The chain links TRBV29-1 to TRBJ2-7; a possible D gene is TRBD2 (6 bases). Germline CDR1 SQVTM, CDR2 ANQGSEA. This CDR3 spans 12 amino acids. V lost 6 bases, J lost 2 bases, and 11 bases lay in between. This chain's CDR3 is CSVIGGAYEQYF. Written as DNA, the CDR3 is TGCAGCGTCATCGGGGGAGCCTACGAGCAGTACTTC.

This clone showed up just a few times. CDR3 nucleotides: TGTGCCAGCAGCTCTGGACAGGGCGCAGGAGTCGGTTCACCCCTCCACTTT. Its protein product is CASSSGQGAGVGSPLHF. The J gene is TRBJ1-6, the V gene TRBV7-2; TRBD1 matches 8 bases. This CDR3 comprises 17 residues. V trimming: 4 bases; J trimming: 9 bases; junction bases outside the gene matches: 14. Germline V CDR1 and CDR2: SGHTA, FQGNSA.

The chain carries TRBV2 and TRBJ1-1; D is unclear. The V and J ends lost 4 bases and 11 bases respectively, with 14 bases between them. CDR3 length: 12 amino acids. Germline V gives CDR1 SNHLY, CDR2 FYNNEI. The CDR3 here is CASSVGRAGAFF. The CDR3 nucleotides read TGTGCCAGCAGTGTAGGGCGGGCGGGCGCTTTCTTT.

The chain combines TRBV30 with TRBJ2-7; D is uncertain. CDR3 length equals 11 residues. V lost 5 bases and J lost 3, with 8 bases in between. Germline CDR1 is GTSNPN and CDR2 is SVGIG (reference sequence). CDR3 sequence (DNA): TGTGCCTGGCTGACGGGCTACGAGCAGTACTTC. It is translated as CAWLTGYEQYF.

This clone was observed a few times. The J gene is TRBJ1-1, the V gene TRBV2; D is ambiguous. The V and J ends lost 4 bases and 1 base respectively, with 10 bases between them. CDR1 and CDR2 from the germline V gene are SNHLY and FYNNEI. This CDR3 has 14 amino acids. The CDR3 sequence: CASSAQKTNTEAFF. CDR3 coding DNA: TGTGCCAGCAGTGCCCAGAAAACGAACACTGAAGCTTTCTTT.

This chain links TRBV27 with TRBJ1-5, with 7 bases fitting TRBD1. CDR3 length: 15 residues. Germline trimming cut 6 bases from V and 2 bases from J; bases unmatched to any gene: 7. Germline-derived CDR1 and CDR2 are MNHEY and SMNVEV (reference sequence). The CDR3 protein is CASRPTGVGNQPQHF. The CDR3 bases are TGTGCCAGCAGGCCAACAGGGGTAGGCAATCAGCCCCAGCATTTT.

The V gene is TRBV11-3, the J gene TRBJ2-3; 13 positions agree with TRBD2. The CDR3 spans 16 residues. Trimming removed 4 bases from V and 8 bases from J; junction bases left unmatched: 9. Germline V CDR1 and CDR2: SGHNT, YENEEA. The CDR3 DNA reads TGTGCCAGCAGCTACGGGACTAGCGGGGCCTCGGGTACGCAGTATTTT. It codes for CASSYGTSGASGTQYF.

The chain has TRBV30 and TRBJ2-5; 7 bases agree with TRBD2. The CDR3 extends over 14 amino acids. Germline values: CDR1 GTSNPN, CDR2 SVGIG (reference sequence). J lost 1 base, V lost 0 bases, and 2 bases had no gene match. DNA for the CDR3: TGTGCCTGGAGTGTACGGGGGGTCCAAGAGACCCAGTACTTC. Protein product: CAWSVRGVQETQYF. Drawing the rest from reference TRBV30 and TRBJ2-5, the complete variable domain is SQTIHQWPATLVQPVGSPLSLECTVEGTSNPNLYWYRQAAGRGLQLLFYSVGIGQISSEVPQNLSASRPQDRQFILSSKKLLLSDSGFYLCAWSVRGVQETQYFGPGTRLLVL.

The chain employs TRBV7-6 and TRBJ2-7; a possible D gene is TRBD2 (6 bases). V was trimmed by 1 base and J by 1 base, leaving 17 bases between them. Germline-derived CDR1 and CDR2 are SGHVS and FNYEAQ. CDR3 length equals 17 residues. The CDR3 DNA sequence: TGTGCCAGCAGCTTAGTACCCCCGCGGGGAGCATCCTACGAGCAGTACTTC. Translating gives CASSLVPPRGASYEQYF.

This clone was found a few times. This chain links TRBV19 with TRBJ1-2, with D tentatively TRBD1 (6 bases). The CDR3 sequence is 15 residues long. CDR1 and CDR2 from the germline V gene are LNHDA and SQIVND (reference sequence). Trimming pared 3 bases from V and 6 bases from J, leaving 17 bases between. The CDR3 DNA reads TGTGCCAGTAGTATTCTTAGGGGACAATGGAATGGCTACACCTTC. Protein: CASSILRGQWNGYTF.

The chain combines TRBV5-1 with TRBJ2-2, with 7 bases fitting TRBD2. This CDR3 has 15 residues. Trimming removed 5 bases from V and 0 bases from J; junction bases left unmatched: 4. The germline CDR1 and CDR2 sequences are SGHRS and YFSETQ. CDR3 nucleotide sequence: TGCGCCAGCAGGTTAGCGGGTTCGAACACCGGGGAGCTGTTTTTT. Translation: CASRLAGSNTGELFF.

The V gene is TRBV11-1, the J gene TRBJ2-3; D is ambiguous. Germline assignment: CDR1 SGHAT and CDR2 FQDESV (reference sequence). Between the trimmed V and J ends, which lost 5 bases and 2 bases, there was a span of 8 bases. This CDR3 comprises 13 residues. CDR3 protein: CASSAYYTDTQYF. The CDR3 DNA follows: TGTGCCAGCAGCGCTTACTACACAGATACGCAGTATTTT. The full variable domain, in which reference TRBV11-1 and TRBJ2-3 provide the parts outside the CDR3, is EAEVAQSPRYKITEKSQAVAFWCDPISGHATLYWYRQILGQGPELLVQFQDESVVDDSQLPKDRFSAERLKGVDSTLKIQPAELGDSAMYLCASSAYYTDTQYFGPGTRLTVL.

This chain joins TRBV6-5 and TRBJ1-2; TRBD1 matches 9 bases. After removal of 2 bases from V and 4 bases from J, the junction contained 8 bases not matched to a gene. The length of the CDR3 is 16 residues. Per germline, CDR1 MNHEY and CDR2 SVGAGI. CDR3 nucleotide sequence: TGTGCCAGCAGTTACGATCCGGGACAGGGAGTCTATGGCTACACCTTC. Residues: CASSYDPGQGVYGYTF.